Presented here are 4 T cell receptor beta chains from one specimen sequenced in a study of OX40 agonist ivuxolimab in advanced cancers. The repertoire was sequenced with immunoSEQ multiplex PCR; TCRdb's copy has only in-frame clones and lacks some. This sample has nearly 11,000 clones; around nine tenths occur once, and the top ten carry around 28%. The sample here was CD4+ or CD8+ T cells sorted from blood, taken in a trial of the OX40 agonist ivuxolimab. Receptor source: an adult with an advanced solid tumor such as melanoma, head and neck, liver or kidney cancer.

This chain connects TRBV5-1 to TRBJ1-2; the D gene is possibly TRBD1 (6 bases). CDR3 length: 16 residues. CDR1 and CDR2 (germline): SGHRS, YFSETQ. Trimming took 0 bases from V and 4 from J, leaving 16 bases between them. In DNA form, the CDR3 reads TGCGCCAGCAGCTTGGCCGGACAGCCAGGCCCCTATGGCTACACCTTC. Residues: CASSLAGQPGPYGYTF. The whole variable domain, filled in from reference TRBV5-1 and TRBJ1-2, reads KAGVTQTPRYLIKTRGQQVTLSCSPISGHRSVSWYQQTPGQGLQFLFEYFSETQRNKGNFPGRFSGRQFSNSRSEMNVSTLELGDSALYLCASSLAGQPGPYGYTFGSGTRLTVV.

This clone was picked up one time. The DNA for the CDR3 is TGTGCCAGCAGTTACTCGAGAGGAGGGGTGCAAGAGACCCAGTACTTC. It yields the protein CASSYSRGGVQETQYF. The rearrangement joins TRBV6-5 to TRBJ2-5; possibly TRBD2 for D (6 bases). The germline V and J ends were trimmed by 0 bases and 2 bases, with 13 bases remaining between them. Germline CDR1 MNHEY, CDR2 SVGAGI. The CDR3 loop spans 16 amino acids.

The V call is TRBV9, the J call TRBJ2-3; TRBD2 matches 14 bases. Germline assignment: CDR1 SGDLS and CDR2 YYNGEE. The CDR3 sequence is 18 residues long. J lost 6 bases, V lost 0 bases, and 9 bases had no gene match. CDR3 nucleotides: TGTGCCAGCAGCGTAGACCCGACTAGCGGGAGGGCCGGGGATACGCAGTATTTT. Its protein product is CASSVDPTSGRAGDTQYF.

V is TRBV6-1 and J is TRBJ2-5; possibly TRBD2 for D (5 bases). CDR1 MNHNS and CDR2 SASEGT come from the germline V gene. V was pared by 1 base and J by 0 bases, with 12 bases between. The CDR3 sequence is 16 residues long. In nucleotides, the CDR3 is TGTGCCAGCAGTGAAGGGTTAGCGAGCTACCAAGAGACCCAGTACTTC. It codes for CASSEGLASYQETQYF.